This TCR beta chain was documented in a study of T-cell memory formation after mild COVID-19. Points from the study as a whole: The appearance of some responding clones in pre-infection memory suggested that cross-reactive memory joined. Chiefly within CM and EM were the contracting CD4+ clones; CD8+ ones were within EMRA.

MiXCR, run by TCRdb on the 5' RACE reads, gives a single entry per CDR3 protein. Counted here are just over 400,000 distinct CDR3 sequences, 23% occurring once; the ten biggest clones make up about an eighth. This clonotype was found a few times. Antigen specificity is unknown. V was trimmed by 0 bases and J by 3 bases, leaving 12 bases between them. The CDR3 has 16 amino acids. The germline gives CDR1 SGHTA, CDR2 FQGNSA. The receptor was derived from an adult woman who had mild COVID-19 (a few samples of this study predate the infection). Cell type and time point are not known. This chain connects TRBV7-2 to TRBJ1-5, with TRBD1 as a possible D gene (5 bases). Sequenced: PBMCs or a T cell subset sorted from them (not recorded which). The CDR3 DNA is TGTGCCAGCAGCTTAGCAGGGGCCGATATCAATCAGCCCCAGCATTTT. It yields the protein CASSLAGADINQPQHF.